Each of the 30 T cell receptor beta chains below was sequenced from the same sample in a study of Graves' ophthalmopathy and Graves' hyperthyroidism. Amplification of TCR beta CDR3 regions used RNA transcripts. First-round RT-PCR employed HTBI primers, with a second-round multiplex PCR after it. TCRdb called the multiplex PCR reads again in MiXCR, with one record for every CDR3 protein. The sample includes over a million distinct CDR3 sequences, 35% to 45% of them seen just once. The specimen sequenced was peripheral blood or thyroid tissue (not recorded which). Every receptor here comes from an adult man with Graves' hyperthyroidism.

This clonotype was seen a few times. This sequence joins TRBV7-2 and TRBJ2-2, with 9 bases fitting TRBD2. The CDR3 consists of 15 residues. With 8 bases clipped from V and 5 bases from J, the junction kept 9 bases outside the gene matches. From germline, CDR1 is SGHTA and CDR2 FQGNSA. Written as DNA, the CDR3 is TGTGCCAGCGGCGCCAGGCTAGCGGGGACCGGGGAGCTGTTTTTT. Translation: CASGARLAGTGELFF.

In its sample, this clonotype was seen a few times. The genes are TRBV10-3 and TRBJ2-7, with D maybe TRBD1 (5 bases). Germline V gene data show CDR1 as ENHRY and CDR2 as SYGVKD. The CDR3 contains 11 residues. Trimming left V 8 bases short and J 3 bases short, with 8 bases between. As DNA, the CDR3 is TGTGCCATCGATAGGGGCTACGAGCAGTACTTC. Translation: CAIDRGYEQYF.

The V call is TRBV10-2, the J call TRBJ2-7; D may match TRBD1 or TRBD2 (5 bases each). This CDR3 spans 14 amino acids. Trimming removed 5 bases at V and 6 bases at J, with 17 bases between. CDR1 WSHSY and CDR2 SAAADI come from the germline V gene. The CDR3 loop reads CASSYRTGTAEQYF. CDR3 bases: TGCGCCAGCAGTTACAGGACCGGGACGGCCGAGCAGTACTTC.

The chain is built from TRBV7-9 and TRBJ2-7; 11 positions agree with TRBD1. Germline CDR1 SEHNR, CDR2 FQNEAQ (reference sequence). V was clipped by 7 bases and J by 6 bases; unmatched bases: 2. This CDR3 is built from 12 residues. In DNA, the CDR3 is TGTGCCAGCACCGGGACAGGGGGCGAGCAGTACTTC. This gives the protein CASTGTGGEQYF.

This clonotype was counted between two and nine times. J is TRBJ2-7 and V is TRBV27; a weak D match, TRBD2 (5 bases). Trimming shortened V by 4 bases and J by 7 bases, and 14 bases separated the two germline ends. The CDR3 loop spans 13 amino acids. The germline CDR1 and CDR2 sequences are MNHEY and SMNVEV (reference sequence). The CDR3 DNA reads TGTGCCAGCAGTTATGGCGACTCGGGGGAGCAGTACTTC. It translates to CASSYGDSGEQYF.

The chain links TRBV10-3 to TRBJ2-5; 12 bases agree with TRBD2. The germline V gene encodes CDR1 ENHRY and CDR2 SYGVKD. V dropped 6 bases and J dropped 5; count of bases not matched to a gene: 4. This CDR3 region has 14 residues. Written as DNA, the CDR3 is TGTGCCATCAGCACCGGACTAGCGGGGGAGACCCAGTACTTC. Amino acid sequence: CAISTGLAGETQYF.

The chain combines TRBV19 with TRBJ1-1; a weak D match, TRBD1 (5 bases). The ends were cut back, 4 bases at V and 5 bases at J, with 14 bases in the middle. Germline assignment: CDR1 LNHDA and CDR2 SQIVND (reference sequence). The CDR3 runs 14 residues. As DNA, the CDR3 is TGTGCCAGTAGTAGTGGGACCAGGGATACTGAAGCTTTCTTT. Its protein product is CASSSGTRDTEAFF.

As regards this clonotype: Given a much more abundant clone one base away, this may be a read error. The genes are TRBV7-8 and TRBJ1-1, with 7 bases that match TRBD1. CDR1 SGHVS and CDR2 FQNEAQ come from the germline V gene. J was trimmed by 0 bases and V by 5 bases; bases with no gene match: 6. The CDR3 consists of 15 residues. CDR3 nucleotides: TGTGCCAGCAGCCAAGGGGGCAACATGAACACTGAAGCTTTCTTT. Protein: CASSQGGNMNTEAFF.

The chain uses TRBV11-2 and TRBJ2-1; no definite D call. Germline V CDR1 and CDR2: SGHAT, FQNNGV. The ends were cut back, 6 bases at V and 7 bases at J, with 16 bases in the middle. The CDR3 runs to 14 residues. CDR3 bases: TGTGCCAGCAGTCGAGCCAGTGTGGGGAATGAGCAGTTCTTC. This gives the protein CASSRASVGNEQFF.

About this clonotype itself: A read error may produce the germline difference seen at one junction end. The chain uses TRBV25-1 and TRBJ2-6, with D perhaps matching TRBD1 (5 bases). The germline V gene encodes CDR1 MGHDK and CDR2 SYGVNS. This CDR3 has 18 residues. CDR3 bases: TGTGCCGGCAGTGATACATCTCAGGGTCTCTCTGGGGCCAACGTCCTGACTTTC. It specifies CAGSDTSQGLSGANVLTF.

Concerning this clonotype itself: It may be a read error: a sequence one base away is much more abundant. The chain uses TRBV2 and TRBJ2-7, with 8 bases lining up with TRBD1. Germline CDR1 SNHLY, CDR2 FYNNEI. This CDR3 is 14 amino acids long. The J segment lost 4 bases and the V segment lost 4 bases, leaving 6 bases of the junction unmatched. The CDR3, as DNA: TGTGCCAGCAGTGCCCAGGGGGCGGGATACGAGCAGTACTTC. This sequence encodes CASSAQGAGYEQYF.

This clonotype was observed at least ten times. This sequence joins TRBV7-9 and TRBJ2-5; either TRBD1 or TRBD2 may supply D (5 bases each). The CDR3 length is 15 residues. V lost 5 bases, J lost 2 bases, and 15 bases lay in between. In germline, CDR1 is SEHNR, CDR2 FQNEAQ (reference sequence). In DNA, the CDR3 is TGTGCCAGCAGCGCAGGGACCTCGTCTCAAGAGACCCAGTACTTC. It translates to CASSAGTSSQETQYF.

V usage is TRBV2 and J usage is TRBJ1-1; D perhaps matches TRBD1 (6 bases). V was pared by 7 bases and J by 4 bases, with 13 bases between. Germline loops: CDR1 SNHLY, CDR2 FYNNEI. The CDR3 loop spans 13 amino acids. The CDR3 sequence: CASNLGGPTEAFF. CDR3 nucleotides: TGTGCCAGCAATTTAGGGGGGCCCACTGAAGCTTTCTTT.

The V and J genes are TRBV25-1 and TRBJ1-2; TRBD1 is a possible D gene (6 bases). Trimming removed 4 bases at V and 7 bases at J, with 16 bases between. This CDR3 has 14 residues. Germline V gives CDR1 MGHDK, CDR2 SYGVNS. CDR3 sequence (DNA): TGTGCCAGCAGTGCTAGGCTGGGGGCAGGTGGCTACACCTTC. Protein sequence: CASSARLGAGGYTF.

This clonotype was seen at least ten times. The genes are TRBV14 and TRBJ2-2; no clear D gene. Germline lookup yields CDR1 SGHDN and CDR2 FVKESK. Deletions cut 0 bases from V and 6 bases from J, with 14 bases between. The CDR3 length is 16 residues. This chain's CDR3 is CASSQDVRSFPGELFF. In DNA, the CDR3 is TGTGCCAGCAGCCAAGATGTCAGGTCATTTCCCGGGGAGCTGTTTTTT. The full variable domain, rest sourced from reference TRBV14 and TRBJ2-2, is EAGVTQFPSHSVIEKGQTVTLRCDPISGHDNLYWYRRVMGKEIKFLLHFVKESKQDESGMPNNRFLAERTGGTYSTLKVQPAELEDSGVYFCASSQDVRSFPGELFFGEGSRLTVL.

This clonotype was counted between two and nine times. The V and J genes are TRBV7-9 and TRBJ1-6; no firm D call. This CDR3 has 13 residues. The V end was cut by 6 bases, the J end by 9 bases, with 12 bases between. CDR1 and CDR2 (germline): SEHNR, FQNEAQ (reference sequence). Written as DNA, the CDR3 is TGTGCCAGCAGTATCGAGGGTCGTTCACCCCTCCACTTT. It translates to CASSIEGRSPLHF.

The rearrangement uses TRBV12-5 and TRBJ2-2; D not certain. This CDR3 contains 12 residues. Trimming left V 7 bases short and J 2 bases short, with 5 bases between. Germline values: CDR1 LGHNT, CDR2 FRNRAP. CDR3 bases: TGTGCTAGTGCCGTAAACACCGGGGAGCTGTTTTTT. It codes for CASAVNTGELFF.

This clonotype was seen ten or more times. The V call is TRBV9, the J call TRBJ1-6; 7 bases are shared with TRBD1. CDR3 length: 14 amino acids. Germline assignment: CDR1 SGDLS and CDR2 YYNGEE. Losses at the gene ends were 2 bases for V and 7 bases for J; bases not matched to a gene: 3. The CDR3, as DNA: TGTGCCAGCAGCGTTGGGACAGAGAATTCACCCCTCCACTTT. Encoded protein: CASSVGTENSPLHF.

The chain is built from TRBV25-1 and TRBJ2-5; 7 bases align to TRBD1. The CDR3 covers 13 residues. CDR1 and CDR2 from the germline V gene are MGHDK and SYGVNS. Germline trimming cut 7 bases from V and 5 bases from J; bases unmatched to any gene: 7. CDR3: CASIYRGLETQYF. CDR3 bases: TGTGCCAGCATATACAGGGGCTTGGAGACCCAGTACTTC.

This clonotype occurred a few times. This chain uses TRBV20-1 with TRBJ2-2; D is perhaps TRBD2 (5 bases). This CDR3 has 15 amino acids. V lost 4 bases, J lost 0 bases, and 12 bases lay in between. Looked up from germline, CDR1 is DFQATT and CDR2 is SNEGSKA (reference sequence). The chain's CDR3 is CSAKWTESNTGELFF. Written as DNA, the CDR3 is TGCAGTGCTAAATGGACTGAATCGAACACCGGGGAGCTGTTTTTT.

The chain links TRBV7-9 to TRBJ2-5; 8 bases agree with TRBD1. This CDR3 has 16 residues. CDR1 and CDR2 from the germline V gene are SEHNR and FQNEAQ (reference sequence). J was trimmed by 5 bases and V by 5 bases; bases with no gene match: 13. The CDR3 bases are TGTGCCAGCAGCGTTGTCGGGGCAGGGGGCGGGGAGACCCAGTACTTC. The encoded protein is CASSVVGAGGGETQYF.

This clonotype is a singleton in its sample. The chain couples TRBV2 to TRBJ1-4, with 12 bases matching TRBD1. The CDR3 extends over 14 amino acids. V lost 5 bases and J lost 8; bases outside the gene matches: 3. Germline values: CDR1 SNHLY, CDR2 FYNNEI. The CDR3 sequence: CASSSGQGAEKLFF. The CDR3 DNA follows: TGTGCCAGCAGTTCGGGACAGGGGGCGGAAAAACTGTTTTTT.

The table lists this clonotype with a few counts. The chain uses TRBV24-1 and TRBJ2-3, with 8 bases identical to TRBD2. This CDR3 is built from 15 residues. The V gene end was trimmed by 9 bases and the J gene end by 2 bases; junction bases not matched to a gene: 9. Per the germline V gene, CDR1 is KGHDR and CDR2 is SFDVKD. The DNA for the CDR3 is TGTGCCACCGGAGCACCGGGGGGGTTCACAGATACGCAGTATTTT. Translating gives CATGAPGGFTDTQYF.

This clonotype was observed a handful of times. CDR3 loop: CAWSVSVGRNQETQYF. DNA for the CDR3: TGTGCCTGGAGTGTATCAGTCGGCAGGAACCAAGAGACCCAGTACTTC. The chain employs TRBV30 and TRBJ2-5; no clear D. CDR3 length: 16 residues. CDR1 GTSNPN and CDR2 SVGIG come from the germline V gene (reference sequence). V was pared by 0 bases and J by 0 bases, with 14 bases between.

V is TRBV10-2 and J is TRBJ1-5; D unresolved. V was cut by 6 bases and J by 5 bases, with 11 bases left in between. Germline loops: CDR1 WSHSY, CDR2 SAAADI. CDR3 length: 13 residues. The CDR3 DNA reads TGCGCCAGCAGAAGGGCCCTGGATCAGCCCCAGCATTTT. Encoded protein: CASRRALDQPQHF.

This sequence joins TRBV25-1 and TRBJ1-2; tentatively, D is TRBD1 (6 bases). The ends were cut back, 10 bases at V and 8 bases at J, with 29 bases in the middle. The CDR3 is made up of 16 amino acids. The germline V gene encodes CDR1 MGHDK and CDR2 SYGVNS. CDR3 protein: CATNQATLQGTRGYTF. CDR3 DNA: TGTGCCACCAACCAGGCTACCCTACAGGGAACGAGGGGCTACACCTTC.

This clonotype was detected a few times. Here the CDR3 reads CATKPPGRKGTGELFF. CDR3 nucleotide sequence: TGTGCCACTAAACCTCCGGGACGCAAGGGGACCGGGGAGCTGTTTTTT. This chain connects TRBV28 to TRBJ2-2; either TRBD1 or TRBD2 may fit D (5 bases each). Per the germline V gene, CDR1 is MDHEN and CDR2 is SYDVKM. Trimming took off 10 bases at V and 5 bases at J, with 23 bases between the two ends. CDR3 length: 16 residues. Combining the CDR3 with reference TRBV28 and TRBJ2-2 gives the whole variable domain DVKVTQSSRYLVKRTGEKVFLECVQDMDHENMFWYRQDPGLGLRLIYFSYDVKMKEKGDIPEGYSVSREKKERFSLILESASTNQTSMYLCATKPPGRKGTGELFFGEGSRLTVL.

This clonotype was counted ten times or more. The chain combines TRBV9 with TRBJ2-7, with D unresolved. Deletions cut 8 bases from V and 0 bases from J, with 12 bases between. This CDR3 is 13 amino acids long. Looked up from germline, CDR1 is SGDLS and CDR2 is YYNGEE. The CDR3 sequence is CASSVEDSYEQYF. CDR3 coding DNA: TGTGCCAGTAGTGTCGAGGACTCCTACGAGCAGTACTTC.

This clonotype was seen only a few times. The rearrangement links TRBV28 to TRBJ2-7, with D tentatively TRBD2 (5 bases). CDR1 is MDHEN and CDR2 is SYDVKM in the germline V gene. Between the trimmed V and J ends, which lost 5 bases and 4 bases, there was a span of 15 bases. CDR3 length: 14 residues. CDR3 sequence (DNA): TGTGCCAGCAGTCCGTTCGGGGAGAAATACGAGCAGTACTTC. This encodes CASSPFGEKYEQYF.

This chain connects TRBV27 to TRBJ1-6; a weak D match, TRBD1 (5 bases). Trimming pared 6 bases from V and 5 bases from J, leaving 11 bases between. The V gene's germline CDR1 is MNHEY and CDR2 SMNVEV (reference sequence). The CDR3 extends over 14 amino acids. The CDR3 loop is CASRPGQDNSPLHF. As DNA, the CDR3 is TGTGCCAGCAGACCAGGGCAGGATAATTCACCCCTCCACTTT.